This entry concerns a single TCR beta chain. The CDR3 has 14 amino acids. V dropped 3 bases and J dropped 5 bases, with 10 bases sitting between them. These data come from a study of Graves' ophthalmopathy and Graves' hyperthyroidism. Researchers took RNA transcripts and amplified TCR beta CDR3 regions from them. RT-PCR in the first round used HTBI primers; a second-round multiplex PCR followed. MiXCR, applied by TCRdb to the multiplex PCR reads, yields one record per CDR3 protein. The table records a few hundred thousand distinct CDR3 sequences, 35% to 40% of them present only once. Only newly diagnosed hyperthyroidism patients aged 18 to 65, with under 2 months' duration, were enrolled. Other autoimmune diseases, uncontrolled infections, pregnancy or lactation excluded patients from enrollment.

The V gene is TRBV12-3 or TRBV12-4, the J gene TRBJ1-4; D remains ambiguous. This clonotype was sampled from an adult man with Graves' hyperthyroidism. What was sequenced was peripheral blood or thyroid tissue (not recorded which). CDR3 loop: CASSLWEGNEKLFF. DNA for the CDR3: TGTGCCAGCAGTTTGTGGGAAGGGAATGAAAAACTGTTTTTT.